This T cell receptor beta chain was recovered during a study of identical twins. Regarding the study as a whole: Cord blood beta clonotypes present at high abundance carried fewer insertions; no such pattern appeared in memory repertoires. The models gave estimates that fell short of the out-of-frame TCR alpha sharing seen in monozygotic twins. It was cross-sectional statistical analysis, not following the same donors, that the conclusions relied on.

TCRdb re-derived calls from the 5' RACE reads in MiXCR, one entry per CDR3 protein. This table has 700,000 or so distinct CDR3 sequences, over 8.5% appearing once. The table lists this clonotype with many counts. The antigen is unknown. V was clipped by 4 bases and J by 2 bases, with 15 bases between them. The CDR3 runs 16 residues. Healthy Caucasians, and only they, were the donors. The data also belong to a second study, concerning yellow fever vaccine responses in identical twins.

Specimen: PBMCs. The clonotype originates from a woman between 18 and 29 years old in good health. This chain uses TRBV12-3 or TRBV12-4 with TRBJ1-5, with D maybe TRBD1 (5 bases). Written as DNA, the CDR3 is TGTGCCAGCAGTTACCGGGGGAAGGGAGGCAATCAGCCCCAGCATTTT. Protein: CASSYRGKGGNQPQHF.